This T cell receptor beta chain is from a study of T cell clonality in common variable immunodeficiency. Sequencing used immunoSEQ multiplex PCR; TCRdb keeps in-frame clones, though not all of them. Sampling found approximately 50,000 clones, none seen once. V was pared by 4 bases and J by 2 bases, with 1 base of the junction left unmatched. Germline V gene lookup returns CDR1 SGHAT and CDR2 FQNNGV. The CDR3 is 13 residues long. General study results and limits: CVID subjects had higher TCRbeta clonality than healthy controls, most marked in about a third. T cell subpopulation sequencing would be needed to explain CVID clonality.

This clone has at least ten counts. Antigen: not known. The read stops 3 residues short of the end of the CDR3; the missing end is completed from the germline J gene. The receptor was isolated from a person aged 18 to 70 in good health. The chain couples TRBV11-2 to TRBJ2-5, with 7 bases identical to TRBD1. Sequenced: peripheral blood mononuclear cells. CDR3 bases read: TGTGCCAGCAGCTCGGGACAGCAAGAGACC. Its protein product is CASSSGQQET. The CDR3 reads in full as CASSSGQQETQYF.